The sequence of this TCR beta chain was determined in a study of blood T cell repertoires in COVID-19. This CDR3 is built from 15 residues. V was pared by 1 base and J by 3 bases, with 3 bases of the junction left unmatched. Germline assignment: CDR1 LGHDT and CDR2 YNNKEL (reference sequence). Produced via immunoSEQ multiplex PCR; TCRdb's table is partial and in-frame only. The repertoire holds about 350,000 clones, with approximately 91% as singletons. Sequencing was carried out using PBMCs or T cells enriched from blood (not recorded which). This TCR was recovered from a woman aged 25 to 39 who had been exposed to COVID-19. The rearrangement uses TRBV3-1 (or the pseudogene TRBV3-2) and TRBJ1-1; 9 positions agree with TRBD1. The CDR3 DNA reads TGTGCCAGCAGCCAAGGCGGGACAGGGTACACTGAAGCTTTCTTT. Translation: CASSQGGTGYTEAFF.